The rows below give T cell receptor beta chains drawn from one sample of a study of identical twins. TCRdb used MiXCR to reprocess the 5' RACE reads, holding one entry per CDR3 protein. The sample has 690,000 or so distinct CDR3 sequences; more than 6.5% are singletons. The same data also contributed to another study, on yellow fever vaccine responses in identical twins.

Sequencing was performed on PBMCs. These receptor sequences come from a woman between 18 and 29 years old in good health. The CDR3 runs from the conserved cysteine through the conserved F or W. D genes are given only for firm matches. Only some rows state a clone size, as once, few, many or a class for expanded clones.

V gene	J gene	clone size	D gene	CDR3 protein	CDR3 DNA
TRBV4-1	TRBJ2-7	-	-	CASSIRDESYEQYF	TGCGCCAGCAGCATCCGGGACGAATCCTACGAGCAGTACTTC
TRBV7-9	TRBJ2-7	few	-	CASSLSTPYEQYF	TGTGCCAGCAGCTTAAGTACACCCTACGAGCAGTACTTC
TRBV5-1	TRBJ2-3	many	TRBD1	CASGKGQGSTDTQYF	TGCGCCAGCGGAAAAGGACAGGGAAGCACAGATACGCAGTATTTT
TRBV28	TRBJ2-4	-	TRBD1	CASRGSGTGAQYF	TGTGCCAGCAGAGGCTCCGGGACAGGAGCACAGTACTTC
TRBV12-3/TRBV12-4	TRBJ2-1	many	-	CASSFDRTNEQFF	TGTGCCAGCAGTTTCGACCGTACCAATGAGCAGTTCTTC
TRBV24-1	TRBJ2-7	few	-	CATSDPRVIGSYEQYF	TGTGCCACCAGTGATCCCAGGGTGATTGGCTCCTACGAGCAGTACTTC
TRBV7-9	TRBJ2-3	few	TRBD1	CASSPPDRGLTDTQYF	TGTGCCAGCAGCCCCCCAGACAGGGGGCTGACAGATACGCAGTATTTT
TRBV7-9	TRBJ2-7	many	-	CASSPTGASYEQYF	TGTGCCAGCAGTCCCACCGGGGCTTCTTACGAGCAGTACTTC
TRBV27	TRBJ2-1	-	TRBD2	CASRELAGTYNEQFF	TGTGCCAGTCGGGAACTAGCGGGGACCTACAATGAGCAGTTCTTC
TRBV9	TRBJ2-7	-	-	CASSVEPEVAYEQYF	TGTGCCAGCAGCGTAGAACCTGAAGTCGCCTACGAGCAGTACTTC
TRBV28	TRBJ2-1	-	TRBD2	CASSLWTSRPTNEQFF	TGTGCCAGCAGTTTATGGACTAGCAGGCCTACAAATGAGCAGTTCTTC
TRBV20-1	TRBJ2-6	few	-	CSASWRGSPPSGANVLTF	TGCAGTGCTTCGTGGAGGGGCTCACCACCCTCTGGGGCCAACGTCCTGACTTTC
TRBV6-1	TRBJ2-5	-	-	CASIRGYQETQYF	TGTGCCAGCATACGGGGCTACCAAGAGACCCAGTACTTC
TRBV7-2	TRBJ2-3	many	-	CASSGQITDTQYF	TGTGCCAGCAGCGGACAAATCACAGATACGCAGTATTTT
TRBV3-1	TRBJ2-2	few	-	CASSQGIGTAGELFF	TGTGCCAGCAGCCAAGGAATTGGGACGGCCGGGGAGCTGTTTTTT
TRBV29-1	TRBJ1-1	-	-	CSVGRTGKLAEAFF	TGCAGCGTTGGCCGGACGGGGAAGTTAGCTGAAGCTTTCTTT
TRBV20-1	TRBJ1-4	many	-	CSAREGLDEKLFF	TGCAGTGCTAGAGAAGGGTTAGATGAAAAACTGTTTTTT
TRBV15	TRBJ2-1	many	TRBD2	CATSRAGTTNEQFF	TGTGCCACCAGCAGGGCCGGGACTACCAATGAGCAGTTCTTC
TRBV14	TRBJ1-2	-	-	CASSHFNYGYTF	TGTGCCAGCAGCCACTTCAACTATGGCTACACCTTC
TRBV3-1	TRBJ1-2	few	-	CASSQVSYGYTF	TGTGCCAGCAGCCAAGTTTCCTATGGCTACACCTTC
TRBV27	TRBJ2-7	few	-	CASSFNRPTYKQYF	TGTGCCAGCAGTTTTAACAGGCCTACCTATAAGCAGTACTTC
TRBV20-1	TRBJ2-7	many	TRBD1	CSATWTGAYEQYF	TGCAGTGCTACCTGGACAGGGGCCTACGAGCAGTACTTC
TRBV2	TRBJ2-7	few	-	CASTLVRTGENEQYF	TGTGCCAGCACTCTCGTACGAACGGGGGAAAACGAGCAGTACTTC
TRBV12-5	TRBJ2-3	-	TRBD1	CASAQGDKRTDTQYF	TGTGCTAGTGCCCAGGGGGACAAGCGCACAGATACGCAGTATTTT
TRBV18	TRBJ2-5	-	TRBD2	CASSQNPGLVETQYF	TGTGCCAGCTCACAGAATCCGGGACTAGTAGAGACCCAGTACTTC
TRBV4-3	TRBJ2-1	many	-	CASSQDPSSGAYNEQFF	TGCGCCAGCAGCCAAGATCCCAGCTCAGGTGCCTACAATGAGCAGTTCTTC
TRBV29-1	TRBJ1-5	-	-	CSALESKGNQPQHF	TGCAGCGCTCTAGAGAGCAAGGGCAATCAGCCCCAGCATTTT
TRBV24-1	TRBJ2-7	many	-	CATSDGTYEQYF	TGTGCCACCAGTGATGGGACTTACGAGCAGTACTTC
TRBV19	TRBJ1-1	-	-	CASIKDGNTEAFF	TGTGCCAGTATTAAGGATGGGAACACTGAAGCTTTCTTT
TRBV15	TRBJ2-7	-	TRBD2	CATSTQIGLGTHEQYF	TGTGCCACCAGCACGCAGATCGGACTAGGGACTCACGAGCAGTACTTC